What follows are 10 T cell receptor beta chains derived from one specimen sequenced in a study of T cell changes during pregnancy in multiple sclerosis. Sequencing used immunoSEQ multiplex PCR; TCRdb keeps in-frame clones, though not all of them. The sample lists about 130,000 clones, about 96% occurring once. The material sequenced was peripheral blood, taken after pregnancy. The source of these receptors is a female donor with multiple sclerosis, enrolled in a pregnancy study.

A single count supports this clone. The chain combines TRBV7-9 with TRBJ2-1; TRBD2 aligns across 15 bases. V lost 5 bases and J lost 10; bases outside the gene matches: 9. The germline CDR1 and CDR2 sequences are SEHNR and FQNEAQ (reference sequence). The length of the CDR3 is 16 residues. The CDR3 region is CASSPGPGLAGGEQFF. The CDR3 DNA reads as TGTGCCAGCAGCCCGGGACCGGGACTAGCGGGAGGCGAGCAGTTCTTC.

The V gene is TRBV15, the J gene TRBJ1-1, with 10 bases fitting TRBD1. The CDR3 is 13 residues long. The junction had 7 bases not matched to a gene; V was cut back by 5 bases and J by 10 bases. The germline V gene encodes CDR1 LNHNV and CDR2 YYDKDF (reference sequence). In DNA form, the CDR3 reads TGTGCCACCAGCGGACTCAGGACAGGGGGAGCTTTCTTT. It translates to CATSGLRTGGAFF.

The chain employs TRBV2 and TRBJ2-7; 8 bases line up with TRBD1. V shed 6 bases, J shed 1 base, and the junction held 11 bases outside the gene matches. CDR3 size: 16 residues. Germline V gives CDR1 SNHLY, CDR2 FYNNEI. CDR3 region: CASSLDRRQGSYEQYF. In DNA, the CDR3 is TGTGCCAGCAGCCTTGATAGAAGACAGGGGTCCTACGAGCAGTACTTC.

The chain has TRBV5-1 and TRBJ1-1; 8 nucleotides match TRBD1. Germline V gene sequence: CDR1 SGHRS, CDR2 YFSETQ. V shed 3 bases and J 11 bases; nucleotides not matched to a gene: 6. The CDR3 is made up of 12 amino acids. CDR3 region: CASSSRTGTAFF. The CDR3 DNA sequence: TGCGCCAGCAGCTCTCGGACAGGGACGGCTTTCTTT.

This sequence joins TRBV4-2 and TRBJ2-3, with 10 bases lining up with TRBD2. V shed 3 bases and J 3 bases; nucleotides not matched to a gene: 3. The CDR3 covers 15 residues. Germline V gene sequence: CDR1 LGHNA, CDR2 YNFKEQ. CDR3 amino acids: CASSHRTSGTDTQYF. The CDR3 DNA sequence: TGTGCCAGCAGCCACCGGACTAGCGGTACAGATACGCAGTATTTT.

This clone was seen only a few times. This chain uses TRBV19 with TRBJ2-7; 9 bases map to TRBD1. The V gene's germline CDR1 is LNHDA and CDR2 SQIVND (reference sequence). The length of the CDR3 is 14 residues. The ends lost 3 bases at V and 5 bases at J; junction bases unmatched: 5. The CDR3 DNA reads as TGTGCCAGTAGTATCGGACAGGGGACGAACGAGCAGTACTTC. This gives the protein CASSIGQGTNEQYF. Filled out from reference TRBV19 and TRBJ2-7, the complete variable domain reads DGGITQSPKYLFRKEGQNVTLSCEQNLNHDAMYWYRQDPGQGLRLIYYSQIVNDFQKGDIAEGYSVSREKKESFPLTVTSAQKNPTAFYLCASSIGQGTNEQYFGPGTRLTVT.

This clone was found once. The CDR3 coding sequence is TGTGCCAGCAGCCGATTCAGGGATCAGCCCCAGCATTTT. Translation gives CASSRFRDQPQHF. V is TRBV7-9 and J is TRBJ1-5, with a possible D match to TRBD1 (5 bases). The CDR3 extends over 13 amino acids. The V gene lost 5 bases and the J gene lost 5 bases, with 10 bases spanning the gap. The germline CDR1 and CDR2 sequences are SEHNR and FQNEAQ (reference sequence).

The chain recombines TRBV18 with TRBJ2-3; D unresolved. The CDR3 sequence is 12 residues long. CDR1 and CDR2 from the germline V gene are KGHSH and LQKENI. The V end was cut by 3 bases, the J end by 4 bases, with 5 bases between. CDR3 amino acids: CASSPVADTQYF. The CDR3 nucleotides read TGTGCCAGCTCACCTGTAGCAGATACGCAGTATTTT.

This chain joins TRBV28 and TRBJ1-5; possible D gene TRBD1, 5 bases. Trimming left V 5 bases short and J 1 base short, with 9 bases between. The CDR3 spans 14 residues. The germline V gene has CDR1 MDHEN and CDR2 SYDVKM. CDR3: CASSQGGSNQPQHF. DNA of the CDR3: TGTGCCAGCAGTCAGGGAGGGAGCAATCAGCCCCAGCATTTT.

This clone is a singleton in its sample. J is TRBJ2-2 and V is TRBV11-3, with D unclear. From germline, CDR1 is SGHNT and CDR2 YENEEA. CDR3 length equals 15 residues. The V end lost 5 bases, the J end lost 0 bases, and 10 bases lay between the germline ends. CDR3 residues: CASSLSYPNTGELFF. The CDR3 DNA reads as TGTGCCAGCAGCCTCTCCTACCCGAACACCGGGGAGCTGTTTTTT.